The T cell receptor (beta chain) described here comes from a study of blood T cell repertoires in COVID-19. Assay used: immunoSEQ multiplex PCR; TCRdb lists only in-frame clones, some missing. The sample shows over 95,000 clones, 65% to 85% of them seen only once. Trimming pared 3 bases from V and 2 bases from J, leaving 22 bases between. The CDR3 length is 18 residues. Per germline, CDR1 SEHNR and CDR2 FQNEAQ (reference sequence). The clonotype was recovered from a man in his 70s with active or convalescent COVID-19. The gene calls are TRBV7-9 and TRBJ2-5, with a weak D call TRBD1 (6 bases). The specimen was peripheral blood. In DNA, the CDR3 is TGTGCCAGCAGCTTTTTTCGGATCTCTACAGGGCGGCAAGAGACCCAGTACTTC. Its protein product is CASSFFRISTGRQETQYF.